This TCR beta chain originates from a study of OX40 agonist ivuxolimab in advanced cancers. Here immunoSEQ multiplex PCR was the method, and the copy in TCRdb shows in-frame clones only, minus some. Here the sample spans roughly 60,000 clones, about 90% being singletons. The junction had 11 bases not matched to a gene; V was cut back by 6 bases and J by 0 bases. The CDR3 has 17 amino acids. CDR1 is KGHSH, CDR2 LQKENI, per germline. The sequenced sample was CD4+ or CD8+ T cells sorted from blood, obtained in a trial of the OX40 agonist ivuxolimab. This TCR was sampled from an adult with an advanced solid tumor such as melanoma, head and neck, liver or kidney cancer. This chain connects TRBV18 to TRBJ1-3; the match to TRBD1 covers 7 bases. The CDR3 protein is CASSKADRSVSGNTIYF. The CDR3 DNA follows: TGTGCCAGCTCCAAGGCGGACAGGTCGGTCTCTGGAAACACCATATATTTT.